These T cell receptor beta chains were read from a single sample in a study of PD-L1 blockade in urothelial cancer. Generated by immunoSEQ multiplex PCR, the TCRdb table keeps only in-frame clones and is missing some. The table shows around 38,000 clones, with about 88% occurring only once. Sequenced material: PBMCs, taken around atezolizumab (anti-PD-L1) treatment. The receptors stem from a man aged 55-75 years with urothelial cancer. Each CDR3 is given with its conserved first and last residue. A D gene is named only where the DNA matches it firmly. Some rows mark clone size as missing; the rest say once, few, many or name a class of expanded clone.

once | . | TRBJ2-5 | TRBV5-4 | CASSFSPQETQYF | TGTGCCAGCAGCTTTTCCCCGCAAGAGACCCAGTACTTC
. | . | TRBJ2-6 | TRBV5-4 | CASSSKHAGANVLTF | TGTGCCAGCAGCTCGAAGCATGCTGGGGCCAACGTCCTGACTTTC
. | TRBD1 | TRBJ1-4 | TRBV28 | CASRQEDRVGEKLFF | TGTGCCAGCAGGCAAGAAGACAGGGTGGGGGAAAAACTGTTTTTT
. | . | TRBJ2-1 | TRBV12-5 | CASGRDWGREQFF | TGTGCTAGTGGCCGGGATTGGGGTCGGGAGCAGTTCTTC
. | TRBD1 | TRBJ1-1 | TRBV5-4 | CASSGGTAPNTEAFF | TGTGCCAGCAGCGGTGGGACAGCTCCGAACACTGAAGCTTTCTTT
. | TRBD1 | TRBJ2-7 | TRBV10-3 | CAISATGQGYEQYF | TGTGCCATCAGTGCCACGGGACAGGGCTACGAGCAGTACTTC
. | . | TRBJ1-6 | TRBV10-3 | CAISESGGSPLHF | TGTGCCATCAGTGAGTCTGGAGGGTCACCCCTCCACTTT
. | . | TRBJ2-7 | TRBV29-1 | CSSPDRGYEQYF | TGCAGCTCCCCGGACAGAGGCTACGAGCAGTACTTC
. | . | TRBJ2-7 | TRBV2 | CASTTLLTYEQYF | TGTGCCAGCACCACCCTACTCACCTACGAGCAGTACTTC
once | . | TRBJ1-3 | TRBV7-9 | CASSLLTTYSGNTIYF | TGTGCCAGCAGCTTGCTGACAACCTACTCTGGAAACACCATATATTTT
. | TRBD2 | TRBJ2-1 | TRBV11-2 | CASSPLAGGSGEQFF | TGTGCCAGCAGCCCACTAGCGGGAGGGTCGGGGGAGCAGTTCTTC
. | TRBD1 | TRBJ1-1 | TRBV30 | CARDRGRNTEAFF | TGTGCCCGCGACAGGGGGCGGAACACTGAAGCTTTCTTT
. | . | TRBJ2-3 | TRBV18 | CASSRGQPGTDTQYF | TGTGCCAGCTCACGTGGACAGCCGGGCACAGATACGCAGTATTTT
. | . | TRBJ2-2 | TRBV5-6 | CASSPDTNTGELFF | TGTGCCAGCAGCCCAGACACGAACACCGGGGAGCTGTTTTTT
. | . | TRBJ2-3 | TRBV1 | CTRADWAGDEADTQYF | TGCACCAGGGCAGATTGGGCGGGGGATGAGGCAGATACGCAGTATTTT
. | . | TRBJ2-1 | TRBV2 | CASRTDPDISYNEQFF | TGTGCCAGCAGAACGGACCCGGACATCTCCTACAATGAGCAGTTCTTC
. | . | TRBJ2-2 | TRBV6-5 | CASSYSNGLGELFF | TGTGCCAGCAGTTACTCGAATGGGCTCGGGGAGCTGTTTTTT
. | TRBD1 | TRBJ2-7 | TRBV18 | CASSPGQGQLYEQYF | TGTGCCAGCTCACCCGGACAGGGACAACTCTACGAGCAGTACTTC
once | TRBD1 | TRBJ1-5 | TRBV27 | CASSPALGTGGGQPQHF | TGTGCCAGCAGTCCCGCCCTTGGGACAGGGGGAGGACAGCCCCAGCATTTT
. | TRBD1 | TRBJ2-3 | TRBV7-6 | CASSLRDRETDTQYF | TGTGCCAGCAGCTTAAGGGACAGGGAAACAGATACGCAGTATTTT
. | . | TRBJ2-7 | TRBV30 | CAWSSNSYEQYF | TGTGCCTGGAGTTCAAACTCCTACGAGCAGTACTTC
few | TRBD1 | TRBJ1-5 | TRBV19 | CASSIDRGHQPQHF | TGTGCCAGTAGTATAGACAGGGGGCATCAGCCCCAGCATTTT
. | . | TRBJ1-5 | TRBV25-1 | CASSESAGGGSNQPQHF | TGTGCCAGCAGTGAATCAGCGGGGGGCGGGAGCAATCAGCCCCAGCATTTT
. | TRBD1 | TRBJ1-4 | TRBV6-5 | CASRDRGSSEKLFF | TGTGCCAGCAGGGACAGGGGGTCAAGTGAAAAACTGTTTTTT
. | . | TRBJ2-6 | TRBV4-3 | CASSQDRGTGANVLTF | TGCGCCAGCAGCCAAGACAGGGGAACTGGGGCCAACGTCCTGACTTTC
. | . | TRBJ1-1 | TRBV5-4 | CASSYPGGGNTEAFF | TGTGCCAGCAGCTATCCGGGCGGGGGTAACACTGAAGCTTTCTTT
. | . | TRBJ1-5 | TRBV6-5 | CASSLTQGSQPQHF | TGTGCCAGCAGCCTTACCCAGGGAAGTCAGCCCCAGCATTTT
few | . | TRBJ1-1 | TRBV7-3 | CASSPGSKGENTEAFF | TGTGCCAGCAGCCCCGGGAGTAAAGGGGAGAACACTGAAGCTTTCTTT
. | TRBD1 | TRBJ1-5 | TRBV27 | CASSLDRDGNQPQHF | TGTGCCAGCAGTTTAGACAGGGATGGCAATCAGCCCCAGCATTTT
. | . | TRBJ2-1 | TRBV9 | CASSLEVEDYNEQFF | TGTGCCAGCAGCCTCGAAGTGGAGGACTACAATGAGCAGTTCTTC
. | TRBD1 | TRBJ1-1 | TRBV9 | CASSRPGTGSRAFF | TGTGCCAGCAGCCGTCCCGGGACAGGTTCGAGAGCTTTCTTT
once | . | TRBJ2-7 | TRBV7-2 | CASSLRRGAGYSYEQYF | TGTGCCAGCAGCTTAAGGCGCGGGGCGGGGTACTCCTACGAGCAGTACTTC
. | TRBD1 | TRBJ1-2 | TRBV4-1 | CASSQTGTAANYGYTF | TGCGCCAGCAGCCAAACCGGGACAGCAGCTAACTATGGCTACACCTTC
. | TRBD1 | TRBJ2-3 | TRBV29-1 | CSVEMTGHDTQYF | TGCAGCGTTGAGATGACAGGGCACGATACGCAGTATTTT
. | . | TRBJ2-1 | TRBV19 | CASSVNSGLRDNNEQFF | TGTGCCAGTAGTGTAAATTCGGGACTCCGGGATAACAATGAGCAGTTCTTC
. | TRBD2 | TRBJ2-7 | TRBV5-1 | CASSFRAGGSSGSFNEQYF | TGCGCCAGCAGCTTTAGGGCAGGGGGCTCTAGCGGGAGCTTTAACGAGCAGTACTTC
. | TRBD2 | TRBJ2-1 | TRBV4-2 | CASSPEPLAGGPGRNEQFF | TGTGCCAGCAGCCCGGAACCCCTAGCGGGGGGGCCCGGGAGGAATGAGCAGTTCTTC
. | . | TRBJ1-3 | TRBV5-1 | CASSLELSGNTIYF | TGCGCCAGCAGCTTGGAGCTCTCTGGAAACACCATATATTTT
. | . | TRBJ1-1 | TRBV5-5 | CASSSSDRENTEAFF | TGTGCCAGCAGCTCCTCGGACAGAGAGAACACTGAAGCTTTCTTT
. | TRBD2 | TRBJ2-2 | TRBV27 | CASTSRGVAGGRTGELFF | TGTGCCAGCACCAGTCGAGGAGTAGCGGGAGGTCGGACCGGGGAGCTGTTTTTT
. | . | TRBJ2-5 | TRBV6-6 | CASSLGLQVNQETQYF | TGTGCCAGCAGTTTAGGGTTACAGGTGAACCAAGAGACCCAGTACTTC
. | TRBD2 | TRBJ2-1 | TRBV7-9 | CASSLGGGRALEQFF | TGTGCCAGCAGCTTAGGGGGCGGGAGGGCCTTAGAGCAGTTCTTC
. | . | TRBJ1-2 | TRBV7-2 | CASSPDSYGYTF | TGTGCCAGCAGCCCGGACAGCTATGGCTACACCTTC
. | TRBD2 | TRBJ2-2 | TRBV9 | CASRGFGLAGNTGELFF | TGTGCCAGCAGAGGCTTTGGACTAGCGGGGAACACCGGGGAGCTGTTTTTT
once | TRBD1 | TRBJ2-5 | TRBV5-1 | CASSHGTGGQETQYF | TGCGCCAGCAGCCATGGGACAGGGGGTCAAGAGACCCAGTACTTC
. | . | TRBJ1-3 | TRBV11-2 | CASSLTRISNTIYF | TGTGCCAGCAGCTTAACGCGGATTTCAAACACCATATATTTT
. | . | TRBJ2-3 | TRBV18 | CASSPAVTYSTDTQYF | TGTGCCAGCTCACCAGCGGTGACGTACAGCACAGATACGCAGTATTTT
few | TRBD1 | TRBJ2-7 | TRBV5-1 | CASSRDRGNSYEQYF | TGCGCCAGCAGCCGGGACAGGGGCAATAGCTACGAGCAGTACTTC
. | TRBD1 | TRBJ1-2 | TRBV7-2 | CASSKTGGYYGYTF | TGTGCCAGCAGCAAAACAGGGGGGTACTATGGCTACACCTTC
once | TRBD1 | TRBJ1-5 | TRBV9 | CASSPGQGVHQPQHF | TGTGCCAGCAGCCCCGGACAGGGGGTACATCAGCCCCAGCATTTT
. | . | TRBJ1-3 | TRBV5-4 | CASSLDSGSGNTIYF | TGTGCCAGCAGCTTGGATTCCGGGAGTGGAAACACCATATATTTT
. | TRBD1 | TRBJ2-5 | TRBV5-4 | CASSWRTGYLETQYF | TGTGCCAGCAGCTGGCGGACAGGGTACTTGGAGACCCAGTACTTC
. | . | TRBJ1-2 | TRBV2 | CASRGGAGYTF | TGTGCCAGCCGCGGTGGGGCTGGCTACACCTTC